This T cell receptor beta chain is from a study of molecular identifiers for immune sequencing clone quantification. Study-wide background: Sequencing covered four of five parts into which replicate RNA from about 20,000 or 100,000 naive CD8 cells was split.

Note on this clonotype: Its antigen is not known. It may be a read error: a sequence one base away is much more abundant. Because the CDR3's place on the DNA is in doubt, the DNA is left out and the CDR3 is given as listed by TCRdb.

Study-wide results and caveats: Reportedly, one cell's Jurkat TCR RNA was detected within 1,200,000 naive CD8 cells. A shared barcode on identical TCR molecules could lead to underestimated sizes for highly expanded clones.

In TCRdb, the PCR reads were re-called with MiXCR into one record per CDR3 protein. Altogether 15,000 to 25,000 distinct CDR3 sequences are present, 20% to 25% being singletons, with the ten largest covering about 6.4%. The germline CDR1 and CDR2 sequences are MNHEY and SVGAGI. The CDR3 length is 15 residues, termini included. Naive CD8 T cells, phenotype CD8+CD4-CCR7+CD45RA+, were sorted. Input material: naive CD8+ T cells from blood, with Jurkat cell RNA spiked in. Specified subset: FACS-sorted CD8+CD4-CCR7+CD45RA+ naive T cells. The sequence was collected from a human donor in good health. Some libraries in this study had Jurkat cell RNA spiked in. The chain has TRBV6-5 and TRBJ1-4. This chain's CDR3 is CASSSSGRPHEKLFF.